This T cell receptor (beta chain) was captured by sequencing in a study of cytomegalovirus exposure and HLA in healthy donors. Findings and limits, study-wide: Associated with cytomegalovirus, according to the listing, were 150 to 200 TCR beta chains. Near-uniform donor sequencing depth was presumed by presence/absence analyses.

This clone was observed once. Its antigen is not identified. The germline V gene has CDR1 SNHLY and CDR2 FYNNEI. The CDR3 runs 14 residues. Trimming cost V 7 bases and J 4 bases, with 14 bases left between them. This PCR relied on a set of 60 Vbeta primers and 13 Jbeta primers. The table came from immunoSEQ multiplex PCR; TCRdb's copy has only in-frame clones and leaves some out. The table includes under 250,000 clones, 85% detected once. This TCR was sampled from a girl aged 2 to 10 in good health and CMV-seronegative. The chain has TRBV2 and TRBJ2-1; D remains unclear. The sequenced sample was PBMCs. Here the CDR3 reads CASNPRAAYNEQFF. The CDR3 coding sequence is TGTGCCAGCAACCCAAGAGCCGCTTACAATGAGCAGTTCTTC.